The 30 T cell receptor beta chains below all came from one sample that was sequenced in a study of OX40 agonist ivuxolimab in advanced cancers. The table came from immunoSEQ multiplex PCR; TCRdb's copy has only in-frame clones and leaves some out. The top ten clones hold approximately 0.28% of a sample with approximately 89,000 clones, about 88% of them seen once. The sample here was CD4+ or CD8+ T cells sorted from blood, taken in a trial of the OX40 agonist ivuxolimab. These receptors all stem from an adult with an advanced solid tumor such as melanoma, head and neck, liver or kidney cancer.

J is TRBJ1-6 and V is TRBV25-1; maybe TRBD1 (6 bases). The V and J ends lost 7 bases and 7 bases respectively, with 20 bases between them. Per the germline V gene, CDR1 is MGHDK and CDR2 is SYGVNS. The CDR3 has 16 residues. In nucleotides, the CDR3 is TGTGCCAGCAATCGCGCCAGCGCCCAGGGGAATTCACCCCTCCACTTT. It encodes CASNRASAQGNSPLHF.

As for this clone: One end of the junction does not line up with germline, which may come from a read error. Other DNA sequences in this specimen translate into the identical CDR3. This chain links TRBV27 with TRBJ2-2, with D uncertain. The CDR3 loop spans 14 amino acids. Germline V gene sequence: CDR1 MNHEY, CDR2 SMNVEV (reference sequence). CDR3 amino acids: CATRLVPNTGELFF. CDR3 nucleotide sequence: TGCGCCACCCGACTCGTCCCGAACACCGGGGAGCTGTTTTTT.

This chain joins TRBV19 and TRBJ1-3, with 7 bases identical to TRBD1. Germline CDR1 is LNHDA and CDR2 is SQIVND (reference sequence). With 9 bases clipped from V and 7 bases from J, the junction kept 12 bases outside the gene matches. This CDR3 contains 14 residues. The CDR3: CASQRGLSGNTIYF. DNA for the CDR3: TGTGCCAGCCAGAGGGGGCTTAGCGGGAACACCATATATTTT.

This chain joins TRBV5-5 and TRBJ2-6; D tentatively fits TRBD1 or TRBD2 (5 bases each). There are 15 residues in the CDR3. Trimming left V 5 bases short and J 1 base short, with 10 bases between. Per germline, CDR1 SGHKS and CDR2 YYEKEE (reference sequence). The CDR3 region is CASRGVVSGANVLTF. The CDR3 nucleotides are TGTGCCAGCAGGGGGGTCGTTTCTGGGGCCAACGTCCTGACTTTC.

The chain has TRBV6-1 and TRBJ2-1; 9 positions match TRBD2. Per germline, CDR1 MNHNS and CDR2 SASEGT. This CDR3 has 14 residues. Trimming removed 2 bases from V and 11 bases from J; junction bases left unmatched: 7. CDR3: CASSELRLAGKQFF. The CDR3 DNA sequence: TGTGCCAGCAGTGAATTACGCCTAGCGGGGAAGCAGTTCTTC.

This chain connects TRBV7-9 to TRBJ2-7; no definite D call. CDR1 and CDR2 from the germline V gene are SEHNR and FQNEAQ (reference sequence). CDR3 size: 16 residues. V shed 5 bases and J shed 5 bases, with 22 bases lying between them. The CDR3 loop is CASSPGSQTFRDEQYF. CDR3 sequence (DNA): TGTGCCAGCAGCCCCGGGTCCCAGACCTTTCGGGACGAGCAGTACTTC.

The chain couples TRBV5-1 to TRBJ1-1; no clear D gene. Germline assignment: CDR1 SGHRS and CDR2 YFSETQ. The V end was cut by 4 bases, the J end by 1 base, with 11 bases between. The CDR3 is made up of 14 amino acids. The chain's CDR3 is CASSVGERNTEAFF. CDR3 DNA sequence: TGCGCCAGCAGCGTCGGGGAAAGGAACACTGAAGCTTTCTTT.

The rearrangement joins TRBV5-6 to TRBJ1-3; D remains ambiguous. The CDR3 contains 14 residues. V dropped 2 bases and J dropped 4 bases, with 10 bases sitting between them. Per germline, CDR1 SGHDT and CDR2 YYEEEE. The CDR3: CASSFDVAGNTIYF. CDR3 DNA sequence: TGTGCCAGCAGCTTTGATGTCGCAGGAAACACCATATATTTT.

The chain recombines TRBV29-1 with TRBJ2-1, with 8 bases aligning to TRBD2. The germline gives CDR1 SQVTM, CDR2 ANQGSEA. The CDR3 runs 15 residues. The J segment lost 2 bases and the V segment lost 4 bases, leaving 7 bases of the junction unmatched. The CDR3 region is CSVVETGGPYNEQFF. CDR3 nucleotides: TGCAGCGTTGTGGAAACGGGGGGGCCCTACAATGAGCAGTTCTTC.

DNA for the CDR3: TGCGCCAGCAGCAGACAGGGGAACACCGGGGAGCTGTTTTTT. It translates to CASSRQGNTGELFF. The chain joins TRBV5-1 to TRBJ2-2; 7 bases agree with TRBD1. This CDR3 has 14 residues. The germline V gene has CDR1 SGHRS and CDR2 YFSETQ. The trim removed 4 bases at V and 1 base at J, leaving 1 base unmatched.

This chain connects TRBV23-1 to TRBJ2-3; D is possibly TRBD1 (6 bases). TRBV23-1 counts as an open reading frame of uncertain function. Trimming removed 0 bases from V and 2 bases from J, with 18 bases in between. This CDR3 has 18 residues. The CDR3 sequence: CASSQSKDRPSTTDTQYF. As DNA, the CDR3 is TGCGCCAGCAGTCAATCGAAAGACAGGCCTTCTACCACAGATACGCAGTATTTT.

The CDR3 nucleotides read TGTGCCAGCAGTGGACTATGGGACAGCTATGGCTACACCTTC. The encoded protein is CASSGLWDSYGYTF. The chain uses TRBV6-1 and TRBJ1-2; 7 bases match TRBD1. The CDR3 is 14 amino acids. Trimming took 4 bases from V and 4 from J; bases not matched to a gene: 6. Per the germline V gene, CDR1 is MNHNS and CDR2 is SASEGT.

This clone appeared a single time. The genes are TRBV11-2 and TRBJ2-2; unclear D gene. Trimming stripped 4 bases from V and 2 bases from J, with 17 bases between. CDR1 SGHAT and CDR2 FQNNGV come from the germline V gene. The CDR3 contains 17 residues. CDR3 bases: TGTGCCAGCAGCTACCGACCCAAGGGCCCTAACACCGGGGAGCTGTTTTTT. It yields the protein CASSYRPKGPNTGELFF.

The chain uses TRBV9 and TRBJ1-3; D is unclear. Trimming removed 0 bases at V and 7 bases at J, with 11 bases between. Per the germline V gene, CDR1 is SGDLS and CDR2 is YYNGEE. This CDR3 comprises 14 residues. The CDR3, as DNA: TGTGCCAGCAGCGTAGGGTCCGCCGGGAACACCATATATTTT. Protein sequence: CASSVGSAGNTIYF.

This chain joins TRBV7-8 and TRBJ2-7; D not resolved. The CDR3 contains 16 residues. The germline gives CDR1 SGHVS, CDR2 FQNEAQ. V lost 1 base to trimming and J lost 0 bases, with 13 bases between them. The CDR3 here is CASSLDVSAVSYEQYF. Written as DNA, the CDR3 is TGTGCCAGCAGCTTAGATGTGTCGGCAGTCTCCTACGAGCAGTACTTC.

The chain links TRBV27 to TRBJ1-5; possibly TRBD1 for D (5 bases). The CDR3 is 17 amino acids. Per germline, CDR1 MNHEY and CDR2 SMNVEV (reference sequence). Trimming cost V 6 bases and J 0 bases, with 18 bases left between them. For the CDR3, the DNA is TGTGCCAGCAGACCGGGGGGGACGGATTATAGCAATCAGCCCCAGCATTTT. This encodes CASRPGGTDYSNQPQHF.

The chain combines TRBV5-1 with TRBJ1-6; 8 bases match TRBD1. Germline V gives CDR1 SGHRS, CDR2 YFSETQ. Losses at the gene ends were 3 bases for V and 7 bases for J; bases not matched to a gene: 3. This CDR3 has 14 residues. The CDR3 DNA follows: TGCGCCAGCAGCTGGGGACAGGAAAATTCACCCCTCCACTTT. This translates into CASSWGQENSPLHF.

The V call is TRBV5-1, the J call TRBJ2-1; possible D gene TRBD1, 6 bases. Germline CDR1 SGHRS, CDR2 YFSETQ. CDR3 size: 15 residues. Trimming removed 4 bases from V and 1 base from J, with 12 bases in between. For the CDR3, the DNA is TGCGCCAGCAGCCACGGGCAGGGGTCCTACAATGAGCAGTTCTTC. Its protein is CASSHGQGSYNEQFF. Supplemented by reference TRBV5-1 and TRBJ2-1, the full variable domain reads KAGVTQTPRYLIKTRGQQVTLSCSPISGHRSVSWYQQTPGQGLQFLFEYFSETQRNKGNFPGRFSGRQFSNSRSEMNVSTLELGDSALYLCASSHGQGSYNEQFFGPGTRLTVL.

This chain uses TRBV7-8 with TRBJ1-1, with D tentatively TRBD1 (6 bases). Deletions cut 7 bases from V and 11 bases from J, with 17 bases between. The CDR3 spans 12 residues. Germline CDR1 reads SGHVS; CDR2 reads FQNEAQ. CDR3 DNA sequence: TGTGCCAGCACGCTACAGGGTTCGGGGGCTTTCTTT. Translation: CASTLQGSGAFF. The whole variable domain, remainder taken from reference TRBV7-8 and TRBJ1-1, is GAGVSQSPRYKVAKRGQDVALRCDPISGHVSLFWYQQALGQGPEFLTYFQNEAQLDKSGLPSDRFFAERPEGSVSTLKIQRTQQEDSAVYLCASTLQGSGAFFGQGTRLTVV.

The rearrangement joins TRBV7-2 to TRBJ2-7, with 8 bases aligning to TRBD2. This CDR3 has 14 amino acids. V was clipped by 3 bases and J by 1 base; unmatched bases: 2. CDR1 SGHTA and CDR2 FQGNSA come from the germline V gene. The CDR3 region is CASSLGGGSYEQYF. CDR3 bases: TGTGCCAGCAGCTTGGGCGGGGGGTCCTACGAGCAGTACTTC.

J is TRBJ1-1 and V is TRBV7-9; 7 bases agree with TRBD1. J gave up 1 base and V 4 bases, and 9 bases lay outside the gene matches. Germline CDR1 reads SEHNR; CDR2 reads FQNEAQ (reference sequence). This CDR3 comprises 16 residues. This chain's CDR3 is CASSSPRDSKNTEAFF. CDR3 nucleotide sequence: TGTGCCAGCAGCTCACCCCGGGACAGCAAGAACACTGAAGCTTTCTTT. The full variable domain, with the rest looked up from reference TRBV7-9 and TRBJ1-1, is DTGVSQNPRHKITKRGQNVTFRCDPISEHNRLYWYRQTLGQGPEFLTYFQNEAQLEKSRLLSDRFSAERPKGSFSTLEIQRTEQGDSAMYLCASSSPRDSKNTEAFFGQGTRLTVV.

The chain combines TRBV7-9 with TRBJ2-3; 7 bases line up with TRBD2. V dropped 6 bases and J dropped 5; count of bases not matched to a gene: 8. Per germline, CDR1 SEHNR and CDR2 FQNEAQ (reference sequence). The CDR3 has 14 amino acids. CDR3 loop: CASSWTSSIDTQYF. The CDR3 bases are TGTGCCAGCAGTTGGACTAGTAGTATAGATACGCAGTATTTT.

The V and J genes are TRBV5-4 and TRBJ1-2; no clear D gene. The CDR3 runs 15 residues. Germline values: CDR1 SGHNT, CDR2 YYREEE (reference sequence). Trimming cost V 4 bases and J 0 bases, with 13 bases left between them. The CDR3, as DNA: TGTGCCAGCAGCGGAATGACCGGGACTAACTATGGCTACACCTTC. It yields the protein CASSGMTGTNYGYTF.

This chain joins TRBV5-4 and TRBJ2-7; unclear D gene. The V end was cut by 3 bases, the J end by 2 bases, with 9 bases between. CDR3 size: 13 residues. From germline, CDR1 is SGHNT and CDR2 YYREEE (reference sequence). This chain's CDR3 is CASSYPPAYEQYF. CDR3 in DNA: TGTGCCAGCAGCTACCCCCCAGCCTACGAGCAGTACTTC. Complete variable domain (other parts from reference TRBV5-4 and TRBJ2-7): ETGVTQSPTHLIKTRGQQVTLRCSSQSGHNTVSWYQQALGQGPQFIFQYYREEENGRGNFPPRFSGLQFPNYSSELNVNALELDDSALYLCASSYPPAYEQYFGPGTRLTVT.

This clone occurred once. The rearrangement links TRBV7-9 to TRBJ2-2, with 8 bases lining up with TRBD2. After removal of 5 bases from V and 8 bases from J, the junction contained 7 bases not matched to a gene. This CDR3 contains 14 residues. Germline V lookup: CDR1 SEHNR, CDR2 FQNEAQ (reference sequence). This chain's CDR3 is CASSRGTSSGELFF. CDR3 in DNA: TGTGCCAGCAGCAGGGGGACTAGTTCTGGGGAGCTGTTTTTT.

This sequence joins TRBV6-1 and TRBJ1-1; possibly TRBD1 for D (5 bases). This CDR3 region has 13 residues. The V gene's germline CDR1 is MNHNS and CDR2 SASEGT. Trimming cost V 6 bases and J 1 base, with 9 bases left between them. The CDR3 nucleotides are TGTGCCAGCAGAACCGGGGCGAACACTGAAGCTTTCTTT. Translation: CASRTGANTEAFF.

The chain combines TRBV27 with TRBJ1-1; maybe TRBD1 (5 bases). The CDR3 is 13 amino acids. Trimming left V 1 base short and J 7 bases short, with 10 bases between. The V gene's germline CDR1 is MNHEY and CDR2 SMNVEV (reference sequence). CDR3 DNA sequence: TGTGCCAGCAGTTTATTAGGGGTGGGTGAAGCTTTCTTT. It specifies CASSLLGVGEAFF.

CDR3 amino acids: CASSLEIRSSGNTIYF. Here the CDR3 DNA reads TGTGCCAGCAGCTTAGAAATCCGATCCTCTGGAAACACCATATATTTT. The chain links TRBV5-5 to TRBJ1-3, with D hard to call. With 2 bases removed from V and 0 bases from J, the gap between germline ends came to 12 bases. Germline V gives CDR1 SGHKS, CDR2 YYEKEE (reference sequence). The CDR3 loop spans 16 amino acids. Looking up the rest from reference TRBV5-5 and TRBJ1-3 gives the full variable domain: DAGVTQSPTHLIKTRGQQVTLRCSPISGHKSVSWYQQVLGQGPQFIFQYYEKEERGRGNFPDRFSARQFPNYSSELNVNALLLGDSALYLCASSLEIRSSGNTIYFGEGSWLTVV.

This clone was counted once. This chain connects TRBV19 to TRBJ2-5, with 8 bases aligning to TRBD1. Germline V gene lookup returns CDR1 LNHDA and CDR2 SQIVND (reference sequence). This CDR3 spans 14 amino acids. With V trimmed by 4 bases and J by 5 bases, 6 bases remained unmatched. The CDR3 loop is CASSTQGAGETQYF. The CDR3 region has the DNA TGTGCCAGTAGTACGCAGGGGGCAGGCGAGACCCAGTACTTC.

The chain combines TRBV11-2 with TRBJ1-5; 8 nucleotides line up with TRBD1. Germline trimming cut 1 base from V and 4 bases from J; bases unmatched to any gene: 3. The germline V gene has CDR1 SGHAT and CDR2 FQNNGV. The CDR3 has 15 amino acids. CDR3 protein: CASSLGGQGNQPQHF. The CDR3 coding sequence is TGTGCCAGCAGCTTAGGCGGACAGGGTAATCAGCCCCAGCATTTT.